This T cell receptor beta chain derives from a study of T cell responses to AZD1222 COVID-19 vaccine. General observations from the study: The peak T cell response came first, and repertoires were sampled only after it. Nearly half of spike-specific TCRs reportedly target unmutated variant regions.

Using immunoSEQ multiplex PCR, the repertoire was profiled, and TCRdb retains in-frame clones only, with some absent. The sample carries around 140,000 clones, approximately 90% recorded once. V shed 6 bases, J shed 8 bases, and the junction held 8 bases outside the gene matches. Germline CDR1 is MNHEY and CDR2 is SVGAGI. This CDR3 region has 14 residues. Points on this clone: What it binds is not known.

This TCR was sampled from an adult in good health. This chain links TRBV6-5 with TRBJ2-1; 9 positions match TRBD2. The sequences come from peripheral blood, collected on day 0 of AZD1222 vaccination. The CDR3 spells CASRIAGVFHEQFF. DNA for the CDR3: TGTGCCAGCAGAATAGCGGGAGTTTTCCATGAGCAGTTCTTC.